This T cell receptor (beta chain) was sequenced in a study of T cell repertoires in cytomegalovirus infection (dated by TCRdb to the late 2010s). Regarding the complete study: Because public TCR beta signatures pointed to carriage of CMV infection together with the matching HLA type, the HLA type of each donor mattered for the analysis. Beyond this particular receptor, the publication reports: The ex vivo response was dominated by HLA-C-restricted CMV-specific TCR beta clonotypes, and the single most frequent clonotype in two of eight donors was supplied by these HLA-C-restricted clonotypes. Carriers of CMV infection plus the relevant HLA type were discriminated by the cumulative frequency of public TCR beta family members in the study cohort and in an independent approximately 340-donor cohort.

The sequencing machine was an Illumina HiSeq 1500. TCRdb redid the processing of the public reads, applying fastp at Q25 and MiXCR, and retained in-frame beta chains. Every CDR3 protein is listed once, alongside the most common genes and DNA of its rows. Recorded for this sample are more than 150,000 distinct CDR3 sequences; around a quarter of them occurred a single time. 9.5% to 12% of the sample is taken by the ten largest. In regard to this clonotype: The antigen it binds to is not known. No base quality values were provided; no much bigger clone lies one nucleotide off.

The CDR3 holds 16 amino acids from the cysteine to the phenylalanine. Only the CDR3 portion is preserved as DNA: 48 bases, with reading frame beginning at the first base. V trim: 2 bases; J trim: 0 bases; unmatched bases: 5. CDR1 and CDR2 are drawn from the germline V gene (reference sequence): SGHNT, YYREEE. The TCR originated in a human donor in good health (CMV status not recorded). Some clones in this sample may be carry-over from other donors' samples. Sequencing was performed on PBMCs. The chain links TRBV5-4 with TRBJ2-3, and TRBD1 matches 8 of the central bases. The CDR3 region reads CASSFFQGASTDTQYF. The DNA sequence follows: TGTGCCAGCAGCTTTTTTCAGGGGGCGAGCACAGATACGCAGTATTTT. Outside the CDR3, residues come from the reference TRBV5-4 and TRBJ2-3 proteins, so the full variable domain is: ETGVTQSPTHLIKTRGQQVTLRCSSQSGHNTVSWYQQALGQGPQFIFQYYREEENGRGNFPPRFSGLQFPNYSSELNVNALELDDSALYLCASSFFQGASTDTQYFGPGTRLTVL.